This paragraph reports one T cell receptor beta chain. The sample comes from a study of blood T cell repertoires in COVID-19. Study-level information: T cells, B-cell-depleted T cells, or PBMCs supplied cDNA or gDNA.

As processed by the authors: Amplification of reference gene primers provided the estimated nucleated cell counts. The method was immunoSEQ multiplex PCR; TCRdb's version includes in-frame clones alone and lacks a portion of them. That table is the source of V, J and clone size, and D and trimming were worked out from the DNA. This table has about 200,000 clones, just over 90% appearing once. This clonotype originated in a man aged 25-40 years with acute or convalescent COVID-19. Sample: peripheral blood.

CDR3 region: CASSEGQGANVLTF. The CDR3 nucleotides are TGTGCCAGCAGTGAGGGACAGGGAGCCAACGTCCTGACTTTC. The chain recombines TRBV6-1 with TRBJ2-6, with 9 bases identical to TRBD1. Trimming at V came to 3 bases and at J to 7 bases, leaving 1 base not matched to a gene. The CDR3 loop spans 14 amino acids. Germline-derived CDR1 and CDR2 are MNHNS and SASEGT.